This T cell receptor (beta chain) was obtained from a study of blood T cell repertoires in COVID-19. Whole-study context: Researchers got acute and convalescent COVID-19 samples from the United States, Italy and Spain.

This CDR3 has 10 amino acids. Trimming took off 7 bases at V and 1 base at J, with 4 bases between the two ends. CDR1 and CDR2 (germline): SQVTM, ANQGSEA. In the study's own analysis: Estimates of nucleated cell counts were drawn from the amplification of reference gene primers. The method was immunoSEQ multiplex PCR; TCRdb's version includes in-frame clones alone and lacks a portion of them. That table supplies the V and J calls and clone size; D and trimming were determined from the DNA. The data contain roughly 80,000 clones, around 88% of them singletons. The chain has TRBV29-1 and TRBJ2-5, with D unresolved. The specimen was peripheral blood. This clonotype was obtained from a woman older than 75 with active or convalescent COVID-19. In DNA form, the CDR3 reads TGCAGCGGAGGCCAAGAGACCCAGTACTTC. This sequence encodes CSGGQETQYF.